The 8 T cell receptor beta chains below were found in one sample sequenced in a study of T cells after yellow fever vaccination. TCRdb reprocessed the 5' RACE reads with MiXCR, giving one entry per CDR3 protein. The sample includes hundreds of thousands of distinct CDR3 sequences, 18% seen only once; the top ten take around 17%. This specimen consisted of PBMCs, obtained before the yellow fever booster vaccination. Receptors originate from a man aged 18 to 30 who received the YFV17D yellow fever vaccine.

The table lists this clonotype with a few counts. This chain joins TRBV4-1 and TRBJ2-2, with D possibly matching TRBD1 (7 bases). CDR1 and CDR2 from the germline V gene are MGHRA and YSYEKL. Trimming took off 5 bases at V and 5 bases at J, with 12 bases between the two ends. The CDR3 spans 14 residues. The CDR3 sequence is CASSGGGETGELFF. Written as DNA, the CDR3 is TGCGCCAGCAGCGGAGGGGGCGAAACCGGGGAGCTGTTTTTT.

This clonotype has a count of ten or more. This chain joins TRBV7-6 and TRBJ1-2, with D unresolved. In germline, CDR1 is SGHVS, CDR2 FNYEAQ. The CDR3 is 14 amino acids. The ends were cut back, 5 bases at V and 2 bases at J, with 12 bases in the middle. The CDR3 DNA reads as TGTGCCAGCAGCCCCTGGCCCAGAAACTATGGCTACACCTTC. Its translation: CASSPWPRNYGYTF.

This clonotype was seen a few times. CDR3 DNA: TGTGCCACCAGCAGAGATGGGCTGATTAATTCACCCCTCCACTTT. Its translation: CATSRDGLINSPLHF. This chain links TRBV15 with TRBJ1-6; no clear D. Germline CDR1 and CDR2: LNHNV and YYDKDF (reference sequence). The CDR3 totals 15 residues. With 0 bases removed from V and 6 bases from J, the gap between germline ends came to 9 bases. The entire variable domain, with the rest obtained from reference TRBV15 and TRBJ1-6, is as follows: DAMVIQNPRYQVTQFGKPVTLSCSQTLNHNVMYWYQQKSSQAPKLLFHYYDKDFNNEADTPDNFQSRRPNTSFCFLDIRSPGLGDTAMYLCATSRDGLINSPLHFGNGTRLTVT.

This chain uses TRBV10-3 with TRBJ2-5; 8 bases map to TRBD2. Germline V gene data show CDR1 as ENHRY and CDR2 as SYGVKD. The CDR3 length is 12 residues. V was pared by 9 bases and J by 5 bases, with 5 bases of the junction left unmatched. CDR3 residues: CAIKLAEETQYF. In DNA, the CDR3 is TGTGCCATTAAACTAGCGGAGGAGACCCAGTACTTC.

This chain joins TRBV12-3 or TRBV12-4 and TRBJ2-5, with 11 nucleotides matching TRBD1. The CDR3 is 15 residues long. Germline trimming cut 3 bases from V and 5 bases from J; bases unmatched to any gene: 5. The CDR3 loop is CASSLADRGRETQYF. CDR3 nucleotides: TGTGCCAGCAGTTTGGCGGACAGGGGGCGTGAGACCCAGTACTTC.

This clonotype was seen only a few times. The chain couples TRBV2 to TRBJ1-5; unclear D gene. The CDR3 contains 13 residues. Germline CDR1 and CDR2: SNHLY and FYNNEI. V dropped 5 bases and J dropped 3 bases, with 8 bases sitting between them. The CDR3 region has the DNA TGTGCCAGCAGTCAACAACCCAATCAGCCCCAGCATTTT. It translates to CASSQQPNQPQHF.

The CDR3 DNA sequence: TGTGCCAGCAGACCCGGACAGGCCGCCGAAGCTTTCTTT. Translation: CASRPGQAAEAFF. The chain combines TRBV6-5 with TRBJ1-1, with 7 positions matching TRBD1. The J segment lost 8 bases and the V segment lost 6 bases, leaving 9 bases of the junction unmatched. The CDR3 runs to 13 residues. Per the germline V gene, CDR1 is MNHEY and CDR2 is SVGAGI.

This chain links TRBV4-1 with TRBJ1-5, with D unclear. This CDR3 is built from 17 residues. V lost 0 bases, J lost 0 bases, and 12 bases lay in between. Germline CDR1 is MGHRA and CDR2 is YSYEKL. The CDR3 sequence is CASSQDMGSYSNQPQHF. CDR3 DNA sequence: TGCGCCAGCAGCCAAGATATGGGATCCTATAGCAATCAGCCCCAGCATTTT.